This T cell receptor beta chain is drawn from a study of blood T cell repertoires in COVID-19. CDR1 is SGHRS, CDR2 YFSETQ, per germline. The CDR3 loop spans 16 amino acids. With 0 bases clipped from V and 6 bases from J, the junction kept 4 bases outside the gene matches. Profiled with immunoSEQ multiplex PCR; TCRdb holds only in-frame clones, not every one. The data show some 150,000 clones, with more than 75% seen just once and under 7% held by the top ten. This chain links TRBV5-1 with TRBJ2-1, with 12 bases aligning to TRBD2. This TCR was recovered from a human donor in a cohort sampled during active COVID-19. Input material: peripheral blood. The CDR3 DNA sequence: TGCGCCAGCAGCTTGGAAACACTAGCGGGAGGCAATGAGCAGTTCTTC. Translating it yields CASSLETLAGGNEQFF.